These T cell receptor beta chains were read from a single sample in a study of T cells in Graves' hyperthyroidism and ophthalmopathy. TCRdb reprocessed the multiplex PCR reads with MiXCR, giving one entry per CDR3 protein. The sample consists of a few hundred thousand distinct CDR3 sequences, around 21% of them appearing once. The source material was blood. The receptor set was obtained from a man aged 18 to 29 with Graves' hyperthyroidism. Each CDR3 is given with its conserved first and last residue. D genes are given only for firm matches. Not all rows give a size; the values are once, few, many and, for expanded clones, a class.

TRBJ1-2,TRBV6-1,-,many,TGTGCCAGCATCGACAGGCAGAGGGCGAGAGGCTACACCTTC,CASIDRQRARGYTF
TRBJ2-7,TRBV27,TRBD1,-,TGTGCCATCCACCCCTGGGGACTCGGACAGGGGACCTACGAGCAGTACTTC,CAIHPWGLGQGTYEQYF
TRBJ1-2,TRBV29-1,-,few,TGCAGCGTTGACGAGGGGACCTATGGCTACACCTTC,CSVDEGTYGYTF
TRBJ1-1,TRBV20-1,-,many,TGCAGTGCTAGAGATCTGACAAGACCCATGAACACTGAAGCTTTCTTT,CSARDLTRPMNTEAFF
TRBJ2-3,TRBV6-1,TRBD2,few,TGTGCCAGCAGTGCCCTAGCGGGGGAGAGGGCAGATACGCAGTATTTT,CASSALAGERADTQYF
TRBJ1-6,TRBV7-9,-,few,TGTGCCAGCAGCTCGCCCAGGGGTCTGAATTCACCCCTCCACTTT,CASSSPRGLNSPLHF
TRBJ2-5,TRBV11-2,-,-,TGTGCCGGCAGCTTAGATCCCGCGCGCGTGGGAGAGACCCAGTACTTC,CAGSLDPARVGETQYF
TRBJ2-5,TRBV7-8,-,many,TGTGCCAGCAGCTTAGTCGCAACAGGGTCAGAGACCCAGTACTTC,CASSLVATGSETQYF
TRBJ2-4,TRBV12-3/TRBV12-4,-,many,TGTGCCAGCAGATCGGGATTAGCCAAAGACATTCAGTACTTC,CASRSGLAKDIQYF
TRBJ2-7,TRBV15,-,many,TGTGCCACCAGCAGAGAGGGGGCCCTAGCCTACGAGCAGTACTTC,CATSREGALAYEQYF
TRBJ1-2,TRBV29-1,-,few,TGCAGCGCACAGGGAGAAGGGAGTGGCTACACCTTC,CSAQGEGSGYTF
TRBJ1-2,TRBV6-1,-,many,TGTGCCAGCAGTGAAGCTGCCACCGGGTTGCTACAGAAGGGCTACACCTTC,CASSEAATGLLQKGYTF
TRBJ2-7,TRBV20-1,TRBD2,-,TGCAGTGCTAGGGACCATGGATCAGCGGGAGGCCTAAGCTCCTACGAGCAGTACTTC,CSARDHGSAGGLSSYEQYF
TRBJ1-5,TRBV10-3,-,many,TGTGCCATCAGTGAGTTAGGGGGGGGCCAGCCCCAGCATTTT,CAISELGGGQPQHF
TRBJ1-2,TRBV28,TRBD1,many,TGTGCCAGCAGTCCGCCTAATCGACAGGGGAACTATGGCTACACCTTC,CASSPPNRQGNYGYTF
TRBJ1-1,TRBV12-3/TRBV12-4,TRBD1,few,TGTGCCAGCAGTTTCAGGGGGCCTGGGAACACTGAAGCTTTCTTT,CASSFRGPGNTEAFF
TRBJ2-2,TRBV7-6,-,-,TGTGCCAGCAGCTTTACTCTTTGGGAATCGAACACCGGGGAGCTGTTTTTT,CASSFTLWESNTGELFF
TRBJ2-7,TRBV2,-,many,TGTGCCAGCAGTTGGACAGATTACGAGCAGTACTTC,CASSWTDYEQYF
TRBJ1-5,TRBV28,-,few,TGTGCCAGCAGAATCCCAGACAATCAGCCCCAGCATTTT,CASRIPDNQPQHF
TRBJ1-2,TRBV28,TRBD1,-,TGTGCCAGCAGTTTCCTAGGGGGACAGCTCTATGGCTACACCTTC,CASSFLGGQLYGYTF
TRBJ1-1,TRBV5-5,-,many,TGTGCCAGCAGCTTGGCCAGATCTAACACTGAAGCTTTCTTT,CASSLARSNTEAFF
TRBJ2-5,TRBV20-1,-,many,TGCAGTGCTAGCGGACAGCAAGAGACCCAGTACTTC,CSASGQQETQYF
TRBJ2-5,TRBV20-1,-,many,TGCAGTGCTAGCGGGGGGCCGGTGGAGACCCAGTACTTC,CSASGGPVETQYF
TRBJ1-2,TRBV6-1,-,-,TGTGCCAGCAGTATCGGACAGCTCTATGGCTACACCTTC,CASSIGQLYGYTF
TRBJ2-5,TRBV7-8,-,many,TGTGCCAGCAGTTTGACCGAAGAGACCCAGTACTTC,CASSLTEETQYF
TRBJ1-6,TRBV6-5,-,many,TGTGCCAGCAGTTACCGAACTCAATATAATTCACCCCTCCACTTT,CASSYRTQYNSPLHF
TRBJ2-4,TRBV28,TRBD1,few,TGTGCCAGCAGTTTCAGGGGGCAAACCAAAAACATTCAGTACTTC,CASSFRGQTKNIQYF
TRBJ2-2,TRBV9,-,-,TGTGCCAGCAGCGTAAGGGGGGTATCGAACACCGGGGAGCTGTGTTTT,CASSVRGVSNTGELCF
TRBJ2-7,TRBV28,TRBD1,many,TGTGCCAGCAGCCCCGGGACAGCCCTCTCCTACGAGCAGTACTTC,CASSPGTALSYEQYF